The entry below gives a single T cell receptor beta chain sequence along with its context. The data were obtained in a study of early T cells in non-severe SARS-CoV-2 infection. Across the study: Unsorted whole-blood RNA was sequenced in bulk, leaving chains unpaired.

Individually, cDNA molecules had unique molecular identifiers attached to them. TCRdb ran MiXCR on the 5' RACE reads and lists one entry per CDR3 protein. The table includes roughly 50,000 distinct CDR3 sequences, approximately 8% detected once. Per the germline V gene, CDR1 is SGHTA and CDR2 is FQGTGA. This CDR3 is 16 amino acids long. V dropped 1 base and J dropped 0 bases, with 10 bases sitting between them. The rearrangement links TRBV7-3 to TRBJ2-1; D unresolved. Sequenced sample: whole blood. The sequence was obtained from an adult who was a healthcare worker with PCR-confirmed SARS-CoV-2 infection or an uninfected control (not recorded which). The DNA for the CDR3 is TGTGCCAGCAGCTTAAATCTTCGGAGCTCCTACAATGAGCAGTTCTTC. It yields the protein CASSLNLRSSYNEQFF.